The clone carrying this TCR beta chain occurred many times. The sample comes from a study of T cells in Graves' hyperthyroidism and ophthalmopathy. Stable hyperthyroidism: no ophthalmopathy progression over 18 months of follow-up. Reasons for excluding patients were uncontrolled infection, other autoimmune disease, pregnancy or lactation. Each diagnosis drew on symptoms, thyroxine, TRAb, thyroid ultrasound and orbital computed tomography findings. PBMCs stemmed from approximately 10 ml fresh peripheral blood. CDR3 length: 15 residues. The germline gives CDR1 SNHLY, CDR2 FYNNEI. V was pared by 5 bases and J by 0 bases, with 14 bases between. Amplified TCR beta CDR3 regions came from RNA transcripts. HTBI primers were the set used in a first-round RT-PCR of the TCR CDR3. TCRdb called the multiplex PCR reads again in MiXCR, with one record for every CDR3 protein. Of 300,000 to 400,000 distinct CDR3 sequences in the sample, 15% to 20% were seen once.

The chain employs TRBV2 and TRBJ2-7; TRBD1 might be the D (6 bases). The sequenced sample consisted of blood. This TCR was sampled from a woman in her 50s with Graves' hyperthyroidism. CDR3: CASSLRDTPSYEQYF. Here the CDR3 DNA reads TGTGCCAGCAGTTTACGGGACACCCCCTCCTACGAGCAGTACTTC.